This passage covers 14 T cell receptor beta chains from one sample sequenced in a study of blood T cell repertoires in COVID-19. Sequenced by immunoSEQ multiplex PCR; TCRdb stores in-frame clones only, minus some. The sample yields 90,000 to 100,000 clones, 85% seen once. Sequencing was done on a sample of peripheral blood. The receptors stem from a man older than 75 with acute or convalescent COVID-19.

This sequence joins TRBV25-1 and TRBJ1-6; tentative D call: TRBD1 (6 bases). CDR3 length: 17 residues. Trimming pared 3 bases from V and 13 bases from J, leaving 25 bases between. Germline V gene sequence: CDR1 MGHDK, CDR2 SYGVNS. CDR3 coding DNA: TGTGCCAGCAGTGAGGAAGGGGGAGGGACACGGAAGTTCCCCCTCCACTTT. Protein product: CASSEEGGGTRKFPLHF.

The chain employs TRBV29-1 and TRBJ1-6; 9 nucleotides match TRBD1. The CDR3 is 15 amino acids. V trimming: 4 bases; J trimming: 0 bases; junction bases outside the gene matches: 1. Germline V CDR1 and CDR2: SQVTM, ANQGSEA. In nucleotides, the CDR3 is TGCAGCGTTGCGACAGGGGGCTCCTATAATTCACCCCTCCACTTT. It specifies CSVATGGSYNSPLHF.

This clone has a handful of counts. J is TRBJ2-1 and V is TRBV27, with 7 bases aligning to TRBD2. This CDR3 is 17 amino acids long. V shed 2 bases and J 6 bases; nucleotides not matched to a gene: 13. Germline V gives CDR1 MNHEY, CDR2 SMNVEV (reference sequence). In DNA form, the CDR3 reads TGTGCCAGCAGTTTACAGTCGGGAGGTTTTGGGTCCAATGAGCAGTTCTTC. Translated, it gives CASSLQSGGFGSNEQFF.

This clone appeared once. This rearrangement joins TRBV7-2 to TRBJ2-1, with 12 bases fitting TRBD2. The CDR3 loop spans 16 amino acids. Trimming removed 5 bases from V and 10 bases from J; junction bases left unmatched: 12. The germline gives CDR1 SGHTA, CDR2 FQGNSA. The CDR3 spells CASSPGGTSGLREQFF. The CDR3 DNA reads as TGTGCCAGCAGCCCTGGGGGGACTAGCGGGCTCCGCGAGCAGTTCTTC.

The genes are TRBV27 and TRBJ2-7, with TRBD1 matching over 9 bases. The CDR3 consists of 21 residues. Germline V gene data show CDR1 as MNHEY and CDR2 as SMNVEV (reference sequence). The ends lost 5 bases at V and 3 bases at J; junction bases unmatched: 26. The CDR3 sequence is CASSPWRPGTGSAWGIYEQYF. CDR3 DNA sequence: TGTGCCAGCAGTCCATGGCGACCCGGGACAGGGTCGGCGTGGGGGATCTACGAGCAGTACTTC.

J is TRBJ2-7 and V is TRBV24-1; 12 bases line up with TRBD2. Germline CDR1 and CDR2: KGHDR and SFDVKD. The CDR3 contains 17 residues. The J segment lost 6 bases and the V segment lost 4 bases, leaving 12 bases of the junction unmatched. The CDR3 nucleotides are TGTGCCACCAGTGAAGCCGGGACTAGCGGGCGGAGCGGCGAGCAGTACTTC. Translation gives CATSEAGTSGRSGEQYF.

This chain uses TRBV27 with TRBJ2-5; 7 nucleotides align to TRBD1. There are 13 residues in the CDR3. The germline V gene has CDR1 MNHEY and CDR2 SMNVEV (reference sequence). Trimming took 5 bases from V and 1 from J; bases not matched to a gene: 1. The CDR3 DNA follows: TGTGCCAGCAGTAGACAGGGCCAAGAGACCCAGTACTTC. Translated, it gives CASSRQGQETQYF.

The chain has TRBV12-2 and TRBJ1-5. TRBV12-2 is designated a pseudogene. The CDR3 covers 16 residues. The chain's CDR3 is CASRLDPGVNNQPQHF. As DNA, the CDR3 is TGTGCAAGTCGCTTAGACCCCGGGGTCAACAATCAGCCCCAGCATTTT.

The chain joins TRBV24-1 to TRBJ2-2, with TRBD1 matching over 9 bases. Germline assignment: CDR1 KGHDR and CDR2 SFDVKD. The CDR3 covers 15 residues. J lost 5 bases, V lost 3 bases, and 3 bases had no gene match. CDR3 in DNA: TGTGCCACCAGTGATCCGGGACAGGGTACCGGGGAGCTGTTTTTT. Translated: CATSDPGQGTGELFF.

J is TRBJ2-7 and V is TRBV19, with D possibly matching TRBD2 (5 bases). This CDR3 has 14 residues. The germline V gene has CDR1 LNHDA and CDR2 SQIVND (reference sequence). The V end lost 1 base, the J end lost 5 bases, and 12 bases lay between the germline ends. The CDR3 is CASSIALAPNEQYF. The CDR3 bases are TGTGCCAGTAGTATAGCTCTAGCTCCCAACGAGCAGTACTTC.

V gene TRBV23-1 combines with J gene TRBJ2-7, with D unclear. TRBV23-1 carries the ORF label, with uncertain function. V gave up 4 bases and J gave up 1 base, with 11 bases separating them. The CDR3 has 14 residues. The CDR3 protein is CASSRAGHSYEQYF. CDR3 sequence (DNA): TGCGCCAGCAGTCGGGCTGGGCATTCCTACGAGCAGTACTTC.

The rearrangement uses TRBV27 and TRBJ1-2, with TRBD1 identical over 9 bases. Germline-derived CDR1 and CDR2 are MNHEY and SMNVEV (reference sequence). Trimming cost V 6 bases and J 4 bases; bases outside gene matches: 9. This CDR3 is 15 amino acids long. CDR3 loop: CASSLGTGRGYGYTF. The CDR3, as DNA: TGTGCCAGCAGCCTTGGGACAGGGCGCGGCTATGGCTACACCTTC.

The chain uses TRBV28 and TRBJ2-5, with D unresolved. The CDR3 is 12 amino acids. The ends were cut back, 6 bases at V and 1 base at J, with 6 bases in the middle. CDR1 MDHEN and CDR2 SYDVKM come from the germline V gene. The CDR3 DNA follows: TGTGCCAGCAGCTATACCCAAGAGACCCAGTACTTC. This encodes CASSYTQETQYF.

V gene TRBV12-5 combines with J gene TRBJ1-5, with 7 nucleotides matching TRBD1. This CDR3 region has 11 residues. Losses at the gene ends were 5 bases for V and 11 bases for J; bases not matched to a gene: 3. Looked up from germline, CDR1 is LGHNT and CDR2 is FRNRAP. The CDR3 DNA is TGTGCTAGTGGTATAGGACAGGCCCAGCATTTT. Its protein is CASGIGQAQHF. The variable domain in full, with the rest retrieved from reference TRBV12-5 and TRBJ1-5, is DARVTQTPRHKVTEMGQEVTMRCQPILGHNTVFWYRQTMMQGLELLAYFRNRAPLDDSGMPKDRFSAEMPDATLATLKIQPSEPRDSAVYFCASGIGQAQHFGDGTRLSIL.